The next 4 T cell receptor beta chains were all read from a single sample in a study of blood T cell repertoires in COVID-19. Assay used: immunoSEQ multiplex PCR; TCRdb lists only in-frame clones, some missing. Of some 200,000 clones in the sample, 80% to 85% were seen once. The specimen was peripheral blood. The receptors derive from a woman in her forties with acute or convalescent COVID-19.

DNA of the CDR3: TGTGCCAGCAGCGTCGACAGGCGCTCGGGCTACACCTTC. Protein product: CASSVDRRSGYTF. J is TRBJ1-2 and V is TRBV12-3 or TRBV12-4; D may be TRBD1 (6 bases). Between the trimmed V and J ends, which lost 6 bases and 8 bases, there was a span of 16 bases. CDR3 length: 13 residues.

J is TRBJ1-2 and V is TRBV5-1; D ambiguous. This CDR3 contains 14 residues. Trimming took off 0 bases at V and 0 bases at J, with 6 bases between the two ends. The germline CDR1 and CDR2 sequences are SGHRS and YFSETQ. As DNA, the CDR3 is TGCGCCAGCAGCTTGGACAGAACTAACTATGGCTACACCTTC. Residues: CASSLDRTNYGYTF. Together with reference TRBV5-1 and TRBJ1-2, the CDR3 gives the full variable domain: KAGVTQTPRYLIKTRGQQVTLSCSPISGHRSVSWYQQTPGQGLQFLFEYFSETQRNKGNFPGRFSGRQFSNSRSEMNVSTLELGDSALYLCASSLDRTNYGYTFGSGTRLTVV.

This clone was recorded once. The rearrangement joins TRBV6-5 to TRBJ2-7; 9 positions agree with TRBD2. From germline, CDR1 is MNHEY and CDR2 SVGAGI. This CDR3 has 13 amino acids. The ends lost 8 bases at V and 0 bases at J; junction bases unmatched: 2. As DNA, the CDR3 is TGTGCCAGCTCTAGCGGGGACTCCTACGAGCAGTACTTC. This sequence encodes CASSSGDSYEQYF.

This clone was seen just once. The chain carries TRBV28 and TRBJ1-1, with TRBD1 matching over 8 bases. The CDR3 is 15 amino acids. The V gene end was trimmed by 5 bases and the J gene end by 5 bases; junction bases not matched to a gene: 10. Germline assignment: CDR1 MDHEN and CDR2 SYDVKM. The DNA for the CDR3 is TGTGCCAGCAGTACCGGACAGGGAAAAGTTACTGAAGCTTTCTTT. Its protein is CASSTGQGKVTEAFF. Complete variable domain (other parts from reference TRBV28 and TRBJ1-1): DVKVTQSSRYLVKRTGEKVFLECVQDMDHENMFWYRQDPGLGLRLIYFSYDVKMKEKGDIPEGYSVSREKKERFSLILESASTNQTSMYLCASSTGQGKVTEAFFGQGTRLTVV.